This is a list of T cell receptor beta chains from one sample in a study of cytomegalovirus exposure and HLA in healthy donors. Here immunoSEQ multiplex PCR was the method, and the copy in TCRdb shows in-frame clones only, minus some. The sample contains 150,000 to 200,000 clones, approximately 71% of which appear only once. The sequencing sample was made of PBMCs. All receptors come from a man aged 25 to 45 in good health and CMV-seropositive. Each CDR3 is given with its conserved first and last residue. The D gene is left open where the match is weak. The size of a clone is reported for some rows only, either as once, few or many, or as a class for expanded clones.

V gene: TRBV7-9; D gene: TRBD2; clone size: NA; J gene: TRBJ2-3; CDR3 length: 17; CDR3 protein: CASSLWLSGRGADTQYF; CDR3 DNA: TGTGCCAGCAGCTTATGGTTAAGCGGGAGAGGGGCGGATACGCAGTATTTT
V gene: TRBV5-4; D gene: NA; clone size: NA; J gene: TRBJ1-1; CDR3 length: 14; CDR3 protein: CASSFQGPNTEAFF; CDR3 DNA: TGTGCCAGCAGCTTCCAGGGGCCGAACACTGAAGCTTTCTTT
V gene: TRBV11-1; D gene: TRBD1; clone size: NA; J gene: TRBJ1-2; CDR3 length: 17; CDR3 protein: CASSSIGGDSSNYGYTF; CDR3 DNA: TGTGCCAGCAGCTCGATAGGAGGGGACAGCTCTAACTATGGCTACACCTTC
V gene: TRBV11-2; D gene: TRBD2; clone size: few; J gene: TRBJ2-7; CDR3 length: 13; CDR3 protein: CASSAGLDVEQYF; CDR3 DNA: TGTGCCAGCAGCGCCGGACTAGATGTCGAGCAGTACTTC
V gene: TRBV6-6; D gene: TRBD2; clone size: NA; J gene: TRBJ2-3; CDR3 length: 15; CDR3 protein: CASSQGTSGTDTQYF; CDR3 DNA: TGTGCCAGCAGTCAAGGGACTAGCGGCACAGATACGCAGTATTTT
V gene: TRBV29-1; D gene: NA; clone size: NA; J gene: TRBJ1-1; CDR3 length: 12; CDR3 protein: CSVFRGGTEAFF; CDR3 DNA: TGCAGCGTATTTCGGGGAGGGACTGAAGCTTTCTTT
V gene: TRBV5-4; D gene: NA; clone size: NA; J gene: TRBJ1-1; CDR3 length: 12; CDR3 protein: CASSLTAGKRFF; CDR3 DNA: TGTGCCAGCAGCTTGACCGCGGGTAAGAGGTTCTTT
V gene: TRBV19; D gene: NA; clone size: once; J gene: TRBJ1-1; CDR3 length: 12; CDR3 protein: CASSMAGAEAFF; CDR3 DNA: TGTGCCAGTAGTATGGCAGGGGCTGAAGCTTTCTTT
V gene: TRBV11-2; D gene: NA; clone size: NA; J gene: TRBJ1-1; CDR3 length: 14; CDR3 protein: CASSLGISDTEAFF; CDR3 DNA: TGTGCCAGCAGCTTAGGAATTTCGGACACTGAAGCTTTCTTT
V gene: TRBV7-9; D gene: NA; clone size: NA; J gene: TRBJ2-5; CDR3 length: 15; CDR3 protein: CASSLAIQGAETQYF; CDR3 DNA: TGTGCCAGCAGCTTAGCGATACAGGGTGCAGAGACCCAGTACTTC
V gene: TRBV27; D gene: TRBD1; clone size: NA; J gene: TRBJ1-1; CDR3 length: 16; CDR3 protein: CASSSLTGGLNTEAFF; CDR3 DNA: TGTGCCAGCAGTTCTTTAACAGGGGGATTGAACACTGAAGCTTTCTTT
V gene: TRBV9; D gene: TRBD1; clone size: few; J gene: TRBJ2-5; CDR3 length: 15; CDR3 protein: CASSARGTGLETQYF; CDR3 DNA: TGTGCCAGCAGCGCCCGTGGGACAGGGTTGGAGACCCAGTACTTC
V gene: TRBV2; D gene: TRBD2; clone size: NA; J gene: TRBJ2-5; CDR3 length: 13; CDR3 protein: CASYPPAGETQYF; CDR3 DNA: TGTGCCTCCTACCCCCCAGCGGGGGAGACCCAGTACTTC
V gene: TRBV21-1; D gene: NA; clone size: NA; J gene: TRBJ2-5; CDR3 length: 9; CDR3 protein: CASSAEQYF; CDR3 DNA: TGTGCCAGCAGCGCTGAGCAGTACTTC
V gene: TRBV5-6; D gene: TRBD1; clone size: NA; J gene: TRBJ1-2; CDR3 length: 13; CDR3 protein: CASSPDRDRGYTF; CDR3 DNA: TGTGCCAGCAGCCCCGACAGGGATCGTGGCTACACCTTC
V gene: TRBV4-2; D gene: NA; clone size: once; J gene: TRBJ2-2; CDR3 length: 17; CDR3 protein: CASSQAGTSQGVGELFF; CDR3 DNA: TGTGCCAGCAGCCAGGCCGGGACTTCCCAGGGGGTCGGGGAGCTGTTTTTT
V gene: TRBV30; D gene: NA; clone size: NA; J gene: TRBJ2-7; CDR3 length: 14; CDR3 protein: CAWSGLVLFYEQYF; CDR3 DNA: TGTGCCTGGAGTGGTCTAGTTCTATTCTACGAGCAGTACTTC
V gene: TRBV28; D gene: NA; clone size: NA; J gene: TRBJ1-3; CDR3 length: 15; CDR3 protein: CASNPDRFSGNTIYF; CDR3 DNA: TGTGCCAGCAATCCTGACAGGTTCTCTGGAAACACCATATATTTT
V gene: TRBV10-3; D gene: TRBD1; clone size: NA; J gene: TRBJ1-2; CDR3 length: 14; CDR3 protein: CAISTGTGGGGYTF; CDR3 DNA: TGTGCCATCAGTACCGGGACAGGGGGCGGAGGCTACACCTTC
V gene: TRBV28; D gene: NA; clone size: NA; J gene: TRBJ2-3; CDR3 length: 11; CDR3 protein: CASAVVDTQYF; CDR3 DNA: TGTGCCAGCGCTGTAGTGGATACGCAGTATTTT
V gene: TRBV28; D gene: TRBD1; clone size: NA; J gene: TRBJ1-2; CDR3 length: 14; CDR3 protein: CASSPFETGGGYTF; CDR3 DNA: TGTGCCAGCAGTCCATTTGAGACAGGGGGTGGCTACACCTTC
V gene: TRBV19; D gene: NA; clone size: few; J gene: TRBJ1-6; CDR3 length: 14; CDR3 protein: CASSIEGEHSPLHF; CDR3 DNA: TGTGCCAGTAGTATTGAGGGGGAGCATTCACCCCTCCACTTT
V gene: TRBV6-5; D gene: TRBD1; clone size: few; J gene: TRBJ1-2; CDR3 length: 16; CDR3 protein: CASSSDRAEKGYGYTF; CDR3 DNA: TGTGCCAGCAGTTCGGACAGGGCGGAAAAAGGCTATGGCTACACCTTC
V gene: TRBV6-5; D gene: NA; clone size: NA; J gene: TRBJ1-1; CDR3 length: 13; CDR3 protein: CASTRAENTEAFF; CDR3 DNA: TGTGCCAGCACCCGCGCGGAGAACACTGAAGCTTTCTTT
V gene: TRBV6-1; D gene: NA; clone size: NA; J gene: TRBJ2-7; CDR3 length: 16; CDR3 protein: CASSGTFSGAEDEQYF; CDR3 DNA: TGTGCCAGCAGTGGGACTTTCTCAGGGGCCGAGGACGAGCAGTACTTC
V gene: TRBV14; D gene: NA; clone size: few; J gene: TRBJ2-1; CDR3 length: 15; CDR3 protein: CASSGQREGYNEQFF; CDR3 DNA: TGTGCCAGCAGCGGACAGAGGGAGGGGTACAATGAGCAGTTCTTC
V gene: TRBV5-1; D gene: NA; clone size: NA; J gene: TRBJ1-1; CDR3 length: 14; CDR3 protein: CASSWGGANTEAFF; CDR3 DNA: TGCGCCAGCAGCTGGGGAGGGGCGAACACTGAAGCTTTCTTT
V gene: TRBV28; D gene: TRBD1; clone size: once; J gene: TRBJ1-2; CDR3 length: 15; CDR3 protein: CASSPHDRVGYGYTF; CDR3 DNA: TGTGCCAGCAGCCCTCACGACAGGGTGGGTTATGGCTACACCTTC
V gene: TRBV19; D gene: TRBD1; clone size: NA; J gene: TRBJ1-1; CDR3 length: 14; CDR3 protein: CASSDRGQWTEAFF; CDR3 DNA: TGTGCCAGTAGTGACAGGGGGCAATGGACTGAAGCTTTCTTT
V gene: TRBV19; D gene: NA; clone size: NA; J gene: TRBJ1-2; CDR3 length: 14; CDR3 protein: CASSDDGTRYGYTF; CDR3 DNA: TGTGCCAGTAGTGACGACGGGACAAGATATGGCTACACCTTC
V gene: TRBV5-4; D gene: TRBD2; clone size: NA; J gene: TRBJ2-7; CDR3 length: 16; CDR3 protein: CASSFSGRAPNGEQYF; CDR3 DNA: TGTGCCAGCAGCTTCTCCGGGAGGGCCCCTAATGGGGAGCAGTACTTC
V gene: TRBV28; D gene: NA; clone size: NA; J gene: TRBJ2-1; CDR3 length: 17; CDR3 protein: CASSPWGWNSSYNEQFF; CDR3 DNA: TGTGCCAGCAGTCCCTGGGGCTGGAACAGCTCCTACAATGAGCAGTTCTTC
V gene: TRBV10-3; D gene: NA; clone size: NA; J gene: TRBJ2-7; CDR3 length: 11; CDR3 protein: CAISTAYEQYF; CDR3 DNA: TGTGCCATCTCCACGGCCTACGAGCAGTACTTC
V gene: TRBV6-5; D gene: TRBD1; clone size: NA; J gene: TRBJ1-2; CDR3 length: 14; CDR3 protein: CASSGQGVNYGYTF; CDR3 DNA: TGTGCCAGCAGTGGACAGGGGGTAAACTATGGCTACACCTTC
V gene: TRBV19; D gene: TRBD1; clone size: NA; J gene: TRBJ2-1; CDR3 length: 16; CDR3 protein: CASSILAGTGVNEQFF; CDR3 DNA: TGTGCCAGTAGTATCCTAGCCGGGACAGGGGTCAATGAGCAGTTCTTC
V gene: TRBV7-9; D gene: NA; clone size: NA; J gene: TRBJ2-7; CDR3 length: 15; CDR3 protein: CASSLERVLRGEQYF; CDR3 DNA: TGTGCCAGCAGCTTAGAAAGGGTTCTCCGGGGCGAGCAGTACTTC
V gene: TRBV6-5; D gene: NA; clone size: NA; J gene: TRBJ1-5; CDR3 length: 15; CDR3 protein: CASSRDTNRHQPQHF; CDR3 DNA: TGTGCCAGCAGCCGGGACACAAATAGGCATCAGCCCCAGCATTTT
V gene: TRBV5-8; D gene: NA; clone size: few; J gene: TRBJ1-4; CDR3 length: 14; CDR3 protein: CASSAQGNNEKLFF; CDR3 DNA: TGTGCCAGCAGCGCCCAGGGTAACAATGAAAAACTGTTTTTT
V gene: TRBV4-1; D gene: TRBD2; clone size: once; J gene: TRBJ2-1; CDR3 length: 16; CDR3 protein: CASSQLASGSYDEQFF; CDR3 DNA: TGCGCCAGCAGCCAATTGGCTAGCGGGAGTTATGATGAGCAGTTCTTC
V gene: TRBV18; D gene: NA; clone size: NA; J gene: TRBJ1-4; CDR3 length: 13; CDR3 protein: CASSPQNNEKLFF; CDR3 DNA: TGTGCCAGCTCACCGCAGAATAATGAAAAACTGTTTTTT
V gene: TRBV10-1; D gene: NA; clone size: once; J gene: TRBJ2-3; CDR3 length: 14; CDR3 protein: CASSQWFLNNTQYF; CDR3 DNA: TGCGCCAGCAGCCAGTGGTTCCTCAACAACACGCAGTATTTT
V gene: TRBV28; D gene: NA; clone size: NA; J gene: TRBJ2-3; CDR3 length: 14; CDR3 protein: CASGEIGRADTQYF; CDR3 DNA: TGTGCCAGTGGCGAAATAGGCCGGGCAGATACGCAGTATTTT
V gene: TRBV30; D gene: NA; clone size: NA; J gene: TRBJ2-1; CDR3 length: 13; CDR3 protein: CAWIGSSYNEQFF; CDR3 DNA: TGTGCCTGGATAGGGAGCTCCTACAATGAGCAGTTCTTC
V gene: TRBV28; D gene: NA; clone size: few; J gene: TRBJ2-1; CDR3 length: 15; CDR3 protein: CASSLRRGVWNEQFF; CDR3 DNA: TGTGCCAGCAGCCTTCGCAGGGGTGTTTGGAATGAGCAGTTCTTC
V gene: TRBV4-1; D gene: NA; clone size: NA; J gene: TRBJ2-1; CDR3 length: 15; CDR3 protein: CASSQEWTSGDEQFF; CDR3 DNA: TGCGCCAGCAGCCAAGAATGGACCTCCGGGGATGAGCAGTTCTTC
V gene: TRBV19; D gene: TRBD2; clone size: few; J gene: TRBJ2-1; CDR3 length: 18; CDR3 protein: CASSTKPPDSGRRNEQFF; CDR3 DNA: TGTGCCAGTAGTACAAAGCCCCCGGATAGCGGGAGGCGCAATGAGCAGTTCTTC
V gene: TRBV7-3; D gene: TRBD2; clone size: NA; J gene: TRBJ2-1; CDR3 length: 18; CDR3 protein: CASSLRSGWEGLYNEQFF; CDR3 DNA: TGTGCCAGCAGCTTAAGGAGTGGGTGGGAGGGCCTCTACAATGAGCAGTTCTTC
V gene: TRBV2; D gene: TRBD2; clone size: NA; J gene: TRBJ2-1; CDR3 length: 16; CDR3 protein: CASRNPGTSGTNEQFF; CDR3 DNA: TGTGCCAGCAGGAACCCCGGGACTAGCGGGACCAATGAGCAGTTCTTC